The clone carrying this TCR beta chain has a handful of counts. Its specificity is not known. Expressed TCRB transcripts were sequenced because the entire RNA isolate underwent reverse transcription. Clones were sequenced by immunoSEQ multiplex PCR, and TCRdb holds only the in-frame ones, with some missing. The sample lists about 470,000 clones; 30% were seen once. The data belong to a study of beta chain features in type 1 diabetes. For the study at large: Similarity in age, gender and cell yields was seen between patients and healthy donors.

Study findings and constraints: Across all four CD4+ subsets, people with type 1 diabetes showed modestly shorter TCRB CDR3s.

Germline lookup yields CDR1 SGHNT and CDR2 YENEEA. V was clipped by 5 bases and J by 3 bases; unmatched bases: 5. This CDR3 region has 15 residues. The chain has TRBV11-3 and TRBJ2-1; 9 bases line up with TRBD1. The specimen sequenced was naive CD4+ T cells from blood. This TCR derives from a man between 18 and 29 years old in good health. The DNA of the CDR3 is TGTGCCAGCAGCCCCCCGGGACAGGGCTACAATGAGCAGTTCTTC. Residues: CASSPPGQGYNEQFF.